The entry below gives a single T cell receptor beta chain sequence along with its context. Its antigen is undetermined. This entry is derived from a study of response to subunit inactivated influenza vaccine. The study, taken as a whole, reports: Authors suggested that a seasonal influenza vaccination recruits few new T cells each time.

In germline, CDR1 is LGHNA, CDR2 YNFKEQ. The trim removed 1 base at V and 4 bases at J, leaving 3 bases unmatched. The CDR3 has 15 residues. TCRdb recomputed calls from the RT-PCR reads with MiXCR, one row per CDR3 protein. The data show about 700,000 distinct CDR3 sequences, with around 14% seen just once and around a tenth held by the top ten. This TCR derives from a man over 45 who received an inactivated influenza vaccine. The chain uses TRBV4-2 and TRBJ2-3; 9 bases line up with TRBD2. The sequences come from PBMCs from blood, collected roughly 12 days after vaccination. CDR3: CASSQAIAGADTQYF. CDR3 DNA: TGTGCCAGCAGCCAAGCCATAGCGGGGGCAGATACGCAGTATTTT.